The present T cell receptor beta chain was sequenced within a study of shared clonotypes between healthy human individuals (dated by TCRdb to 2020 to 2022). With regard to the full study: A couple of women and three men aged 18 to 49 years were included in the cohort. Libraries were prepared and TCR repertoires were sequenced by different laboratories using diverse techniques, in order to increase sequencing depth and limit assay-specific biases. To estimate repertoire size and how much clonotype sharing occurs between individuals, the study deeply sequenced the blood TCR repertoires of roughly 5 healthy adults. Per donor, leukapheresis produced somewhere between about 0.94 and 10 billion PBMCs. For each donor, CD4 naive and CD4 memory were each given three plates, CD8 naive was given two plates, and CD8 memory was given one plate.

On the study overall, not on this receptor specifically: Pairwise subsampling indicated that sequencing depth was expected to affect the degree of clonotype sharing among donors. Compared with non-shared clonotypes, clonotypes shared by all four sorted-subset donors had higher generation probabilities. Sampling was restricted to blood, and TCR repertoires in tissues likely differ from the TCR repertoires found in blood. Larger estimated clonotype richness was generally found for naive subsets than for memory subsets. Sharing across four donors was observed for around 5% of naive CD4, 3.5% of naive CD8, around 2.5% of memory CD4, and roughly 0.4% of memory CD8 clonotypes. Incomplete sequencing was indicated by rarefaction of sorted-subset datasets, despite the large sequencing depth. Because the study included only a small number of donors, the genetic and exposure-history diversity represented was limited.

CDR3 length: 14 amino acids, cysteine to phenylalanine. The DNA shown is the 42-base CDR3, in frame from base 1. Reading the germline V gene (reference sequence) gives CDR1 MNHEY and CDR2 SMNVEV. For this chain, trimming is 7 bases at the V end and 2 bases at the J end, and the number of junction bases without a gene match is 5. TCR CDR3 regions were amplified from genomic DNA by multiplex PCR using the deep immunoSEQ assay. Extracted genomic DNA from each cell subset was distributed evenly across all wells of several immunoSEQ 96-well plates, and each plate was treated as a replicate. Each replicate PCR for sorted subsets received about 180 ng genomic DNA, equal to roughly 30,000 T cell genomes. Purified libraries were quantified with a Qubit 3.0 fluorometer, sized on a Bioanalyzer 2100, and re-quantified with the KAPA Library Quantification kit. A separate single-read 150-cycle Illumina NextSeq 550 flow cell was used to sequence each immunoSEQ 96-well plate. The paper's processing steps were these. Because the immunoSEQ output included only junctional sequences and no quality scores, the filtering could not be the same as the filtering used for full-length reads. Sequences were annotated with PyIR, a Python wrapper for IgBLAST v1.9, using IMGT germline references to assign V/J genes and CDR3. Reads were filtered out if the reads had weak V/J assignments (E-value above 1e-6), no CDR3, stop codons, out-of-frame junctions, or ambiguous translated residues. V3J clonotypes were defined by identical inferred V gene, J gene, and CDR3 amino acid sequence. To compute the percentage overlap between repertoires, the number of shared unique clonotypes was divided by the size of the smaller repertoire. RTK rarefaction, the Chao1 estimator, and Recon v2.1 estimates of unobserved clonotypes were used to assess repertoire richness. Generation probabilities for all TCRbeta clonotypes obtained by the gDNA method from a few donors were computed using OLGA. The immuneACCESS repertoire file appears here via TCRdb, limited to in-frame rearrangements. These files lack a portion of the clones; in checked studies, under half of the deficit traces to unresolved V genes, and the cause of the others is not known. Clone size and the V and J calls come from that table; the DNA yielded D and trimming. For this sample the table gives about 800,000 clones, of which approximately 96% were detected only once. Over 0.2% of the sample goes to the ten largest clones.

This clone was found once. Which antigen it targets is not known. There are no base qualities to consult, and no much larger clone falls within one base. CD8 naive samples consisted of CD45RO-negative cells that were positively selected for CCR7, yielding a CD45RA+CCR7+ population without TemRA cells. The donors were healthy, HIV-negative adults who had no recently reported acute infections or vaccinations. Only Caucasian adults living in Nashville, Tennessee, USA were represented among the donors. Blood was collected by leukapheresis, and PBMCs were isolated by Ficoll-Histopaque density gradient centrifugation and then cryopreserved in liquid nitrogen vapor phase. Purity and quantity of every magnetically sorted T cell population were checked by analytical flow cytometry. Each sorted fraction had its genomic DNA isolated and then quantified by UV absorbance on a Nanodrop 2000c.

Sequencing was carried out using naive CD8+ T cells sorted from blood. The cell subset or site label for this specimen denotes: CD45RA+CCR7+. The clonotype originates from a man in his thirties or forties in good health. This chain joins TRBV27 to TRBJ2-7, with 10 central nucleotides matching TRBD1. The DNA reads TGTGCCAGCAACGACAGGGGGCAAGCCTACGAGCAGTACTTC. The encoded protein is CASNDRGQAYEQYF.